A single sample is the source of the 6 T cell receptor beta chains below, sequenced in a study of CD8 T cells in ankylosing spondylitis. TCRdb processed the 5' RACE reads anew with MiXCR; each CDR3 protein has one entry. This repertoire shows about 240,000 distinct CDR3 sequences, 8.6% found once; its top ten account for under 7.5%. Sequenced input: blood, either unsorted or a sorted T cell fraction (not recorded which). Receptors were obtained from a male donor with ankylosing spondylitis or in good health (not recorded which).

The rearrangement uses TRBV6-5 and TRBJ1-2, with D unresolved. Trimming cost V 2 bases and J 8 bases, with 15 bases left between them. This CDR3 spans 14 amino acids. The germline V gene encodes CDR1 MNHEY and CDR2 SVGAGI. The CDR3 DNA is TGTGCCAGCAGTTACACGCGGTCTTTGGACGGCTACACCTTC. Its protein is CASSYTRSLDGYTF.

This clonotype was counted between two and nine times. The V gene is TRBV7-2, the J gene TRBJ2-2, with a tentative D call TRBD1 (5 bases). Germline V CDR1 and CDR2: SGHTA, FQGNSA. This CDR3 is 15 amino acids long. V shed 4 bases and J shed 3 bases, with 12 bases lying between them. The CDR3 DNA is TGTGCCAGCAGCTGGGCTGGCAGGGACACCGGGGAGCTGTTTTTT. Encoded protein: CASSWAGRDTGELFF.

This clonotype was seen ten or more times. V and J are TRBV5-1 and TRBJ1-4, with D perhaps matching TRBD1 (6 bases). V was shortened by 3 bases and J by 8 bases, with 17 bases between the two germline ends. CDR3 length: 15 amino acids. From germline, CDR1 is SGHRS and CDR2 YFSETQ. CDR3 in DNA: TGCGCCAGCAGCTCCCAGGGGACTCAGAGGGAAAAACTGTTTTTT. Translated, it gives CASSSQGTQREKLFF.

In its sample, this clonotype was seen many times. The V and J genes are TRBV5-1 and TRBJ2-1; 8 nucleotides match TRBD2. V lost 5 bases, J lost 10 bases, and 11 bases stayed unmatched. The germline CDR1 and CDR2 sequences are SGHRS and YFSETQ. The CDR3 consists of 14 residues. The chain's CDR3 is CASSLGLATGEQFF. As DNA, the CDR3 is TGCGCCAGCAGTCTCGGACTAGCTACAGGGGAGCAGTTCTTC. The variable domain in full, with the rest retrieved from reference TRBV5-1 and TRBJ2-1, is KAGVTQTPRYLIKTRGQQVTLSCSPISGHRSVSWYQQTPGQGLQFLFEYFSETQRNKGNFPGRFSGRQFSNSRSEMNVSTLELGDSALYLCASSLGLATGEQFFGPGTRLTVL.

This clonotype was counted many times. The rearrangement joins TRBV20-1 to TRBJ1-6, with 7 bases aligning to TRBD1. The V and J ends lost 3 bases and 9 bases, in that order; junction bases with no gene match: 11. This CDR3 comprises 15 residues. CDR1 DFQATT and CDR2 SNEGSKA come from the germline V gene (reference sequence). CDR3 DNA sequence: TGCAGTGCTAGGAAGTTGACAGGGATCGGTTCACCCCTCCACTTT. Translated: CSARKLTGIGSPLHF.

This clonotype occurred many times. This chain uses TRBV4-2 with TRBJ2-7; D is perhaps TRBD2 (6 bases). V was pared by 0 bases and J by 3 bases, with 12 bases between. Looked up from germline, CDR1 is LGHNA and CDR2 is YNFKEQ. The length of the CDR3 is 15 residues. The CDR3 DNA is TGTGCCAGCAGCCAAGATGTTGCGACTAGCTACGAGCAGTACTTC. It is translated as CASSQDVATSYEQYF.